Following are 28 T cell receptor beta chains from one sample sequenced in a study of identical twins. TCRdb processed the 5' RACE reads anew with MiXCR; each CDR3 protein has one entry. The repertoire includes a few hundred thousand distinct CDR3 sequences, approximately 10% of them detected once, and around 3% sits in the top ten. In addition, the sample was reused for a study of yellow fever vaccine responses in identical twins.

Source material: PBMCs. Receptors originate from a woman under 30 in good health.

This CDR3 is CASSRIGEQYF. The CDR3 bases are TGTGCCAGCAGCCGCATTGGCGAGCAGTACTTC. This chain joins TRBV11-2 and TRBJ2-7; D gene unclear. Germline CDR1 is SGHAT and CDR2 is FQNNGV. This CDR3 has 11 residues. V was pared by 5 bases and J by 6 bases, with 8 bases between.

This clonotype has ten or more counts. The chain recombines TRBV5-6 with TRBJ2-2; D may match TRBD1 or TRBD2 (5 bases each). V was trimmed by 6 bases and J by 7 bases, leaving 13 bases between them. The CDR3 extends over 13 amino acids. CDR1 is SGHDT and CDR2 is YYEEEE in the germline V gene. The chain's CDR3 is CASTRGRGGELFF. The CDR3 DNA is TGTGCCAGCACCCGGGGCCGAGGCGGGGAGCTGTTTTTT.

The chain uses TRBV5-1 and TRBJ2-5; perhaps TRBD2 as D (7 bases). Germline values: CDR1 SGHRS, CDR2 YFSETQ. Trimming took 4 bases from V and 5 from J, leaving 15 bases between them. The CDR3 spans 14 residues. CDR3 sequence reads: CASSPRGGDETQYF. CDR3 nucleotides: TGCGCCAGCAGCCCGAGGGGGGGCGATGAGACCCAGTACTTC. The whole variable domain, remainder taken from reference TRBV5-1 and TRBJ2-5, is KAGVTQTPRYLIKTRGQQVTLSCSPISGHRSVSWYQQTPGQGLQFLFEYFSETQRNKGNFPGRFSGRQFSNSRSEMNVSTLELGDSALYLCASSPRGGDETQYFGPGTRLLVL.

This clonotype appeared many times. V is TRBV7-2 and J is TRBJ1-5, with D maybe TRBD1 (5 bases). Trimming took off 1 base at V and 2 bases at J, with 12 bases between the two ends. The CDR3 runs to 16 residues. The germline V gene encodes CDR1 SGHTA and CDR2 FQGNSA. CDR3 sequence: CASSLEGPGGNQPQHF. The CDR3 DNA sequence: TGTGCCAGCAGCTTAGAAGGCCCGGGGGGCAATCAGCCCCAGCATTTT.

This clonotype was recorded many times. The chain has TRBV12-3 or TRBV12-4 and TRBJ1-6, with TRBD1 as a possible D gene (5 bases). V shed 3 bases and J shed 8 bases, with 14 bases lying between them. CDR3 size: 15 residues. Here the CDR3 DNA reads TGTGCCAGCAGTTTGGGGGAACCTGGTTATTCACCCCTCCACTTT. Residues: CASSLGEPGYSPLHF.

The genes are TRBV11-2 and TRBJ2-2; TRBD2 matches at 10 bases. The J segment lost 4 bases and the V segment lost 2 bases, leaving 10 bases of the junction unmatched. Germline CDR1 SGHAT, CDR2 FQNNGV. The CDR3 extends over 18 amino acids. For the CDR3, the DNA is TGTGCCAGCAGCTTACGGGCCCCTAGCGGGAGAGGCACCGGGGAGCTGTTTTTT. Translation gives CASSLRAPSGRGTGELFF.

This clonotype came up many times. This chain connects TRBV12-3 or TRBV12-4 to TRBJ2-6; no clear D gene. This CDR3 is 14 amino acids long. The ends were cut back, 6 bases at V and 0 bases at J, with 6 bases in the middle. In DNA, the CDR3 is TGTGCCAGCAGGTGGGACTCTGGGGCCAACGTCCTGACTTTC. As protein: CASRWDSGANVLTF.

The CDR3, as DNA: TGCGCCAGCAGCCCCTGGGACCCCCGGCTAGAGGAGACCCAGTACTTC. Its translation is CASSPWDPRLEETQYF. This sequence joins TRBV5-1 and TRBJ2-5; possibly TRBD1 or TRBD2 for D (5 bases each). The CDR3 runs 16 residues. V was cut by 4 bases and J by 5 bases, with 21 bases left in between. From germline, CDR1 is SGHRS and CDR2 YFSETQ.

This clonotype was seen only a few times. This chain links TRBV15 with TRBJ2-3; D might be TRBD2 (6 bases). V shed 4 bases and J shed 8 bases, with 13 bases lying between them. In germline, CDR1 is LNHNV, CDR2 YYDKDF (reference sequence). This CDR3 is 13 amino acids long. CDR3 DNA: TGTGCCACCAGCAAGACACCGCGGGGTACGCAGTATTTT. Translated, it gives CATSKTPRGTQYF.

The sample holds one count of this clonotype. The rearrangement joins TRBV6-2 or TRBV6-3 to TRBJ2-1; D may match TRBD1 or TRBD2 (6 bases each). This CDR3 is built from 12 residues. V was pared by 2 bases and J by 12 bases, with 11 bases between. Germline CDR1 is MNHEY and CDR2 is SVGEGT. In nucleotides, the CDR3 is TGTGCCAGCAGTTACATGGGGGGCCGGCAGTTCTTC. Protein: CASSYMGGRQFF.

The gene calls are TRBV6-1 and TRBJ2-7; 7 nucleotides agree with TRBD2. Germline CDR1 MNHNS, CDR2 SASEGT. The CDR3 consists of 17 residues. J gave up 1 base and V 5 bases, and 14 bases lay outside the gene matches. The CDR3 DNA reads as TGTGCCAGCAGTCAAACGGGTCTAGCGGCCCAATCCTACGAGCAGTACTTC. Its protein is CASSQTGLAAQSYEQYF.

The V call is TRBV20-1, the J call TRBJ2-7; D is possibly TRBD1 or TRBD2 (6 bases each). CDR1 and CDR2 from the germline V gene are DFQATT and SNEGSKA (reference sequence). This CDR3 has 15 amino acids. Trimming left V 3 bases short and J 2 bases short, with 17 bases between. The CDR3 is CSARGAPGETYEQYF. CDR3 nucleotides: TGCAGTGCTAGGGGGGCCCCGGGAGAGACCTACGAGCAGTACTTC.

This clonotype was recorded a few times. V and J are TRBV20-1 and TRBJ2-1, with a tentative D call TRBD2 (6 bases). Per germline, CDR1 DFQATT and CDR2 SNEGSKA (reference sequence). The germline V and J ends were trimmed by 4 bases and 9 bases, with 13 bases remaining between them. This CDR3 has 12 amino acids. Written as DNA, the CDR3 is TGCAGTGCTAAAATCGGGGGAGGTGAGCAGTTCTTC. Amino acids: CSAKIGGGEQFF.

The rearrangement links TRBV9 to TRBJ2-1, with 7 bases matching TRBD1. Trimming removed 0 bases from V and 4 bases from J; junction bases left unmatched: 4. From germline, CDR1 is SGDLS and CDR2 YYNGEE. The CDR3 length is 15 residues. The CDR3 region is CASSVEGTVYNEQFF. CDR3 nucleotides: TGTGCCAGCAGCGTAGAAGGGACAGTTTACAATGAGCAGTTCTTC.

This chain joins TRBV4-3 and TRBJ2-7; 10 positions match TRBD2. V lost 1 base to trimming and J lost 4 bases; unmatched junction nucleotides: 10. Per germline, CDR1 LGHNA and CDR2 YSLEER. This CDR3 has 17 residues. CDR3 in amino acids: CASSQGLAGSQFYEQYF. CDR3 DNA sequence: TGCGCCAGCAGCCAAGGACTAGCGGGCTCCCAATTTTACGAGCAGTACTTC.

This clonotype has ten or more counts. The chain recombines TRBV12-3 or TRBV12-4 with TRBJ2-1; D is possibly TRBD2 (6 bases). V was pared by 1 base and J by 2 bases, with 6 bases between. This CDR3 region has 14 residues. This CDR3 is CASSLERAYNEQFF. The CDR3 DNA follows: TGTGCCAGCAGTTTAGAGCGGGCCTACAATGAGCAGTTCTTC.

This chain links TRBV5-1 with TRBJ1-1, with TRBD1 matching 10 bases. In germline, CDR1 is SGHRS, CDR2 YFSETQ. CDR3 size: 15 residues. V was clipped by 3 bases and J by 0 bases; unmatched bases: 2. The CDR3 region is CASSSGTGVNTEAFF. CDR3 coding DNA: TGCGCCAGCAGCTCTGGGACAGGGGTGAACACTGAAGCTTTCTTT.

This clonotype has a handful of counts. The chain has TRBV6-5 and TRBJ2-3; the D gene is possibly TRBD1 (7 bases). Trimming shortened V by 2 bases and J by 6 bases, and 18 bases separated the two germline ends. The CDR3 covers 16 residues. Germline V lookup: CDR1 MNHEY, CDR2 SVGAGI. This CDR3 reads CASSYDRGAGGDTQYF. The CDR3 DNA reads as TGTGCCAGCAGTTACGACCGTGGGGCAGGGGGGGATACGCAGTATTTT.

This clonotype appeared a few times. The rearrangement links TRBV7-9 to TRBJ1-1; D gene uncertain. The germline V gene encodes CDR1 SEHNR and CDR2 FQNEAQ (reference sequence). The germline V and J ends were trimmed by 7 bases and 6 bases, with 12 bases remaining between them. The CDR3 sequence is 12 residues long. CDR3: CASTSGEAEAFF. The CDR3 DNA follows: TGTGCCAGCACCTCCGGGGAGGCTGAAGCTTTCTTT.

The sample holds a few counts of this clonotype. This chain connects TRBV5-1 to TRBJ2-7; D perhaps matches TRBD2 (5 bases). The CDR3 is made up of 14 amino acids. Trimming shortened V by 5 bases and J by 1 base, and 13 bases separated the two germline ends. Looked up from germline, CDR1 is SGHRS and CDR2 is YFSETQ. CDR3 bases: TGCGCCAGCAGTCCCAACGGGGATTCCTACGAGCAGTACTTC. It codes for CASSPNGDSYEQYF.

The chain combines TRBV28 with TRBJ2-1; D may correspond to TRBD1 or TRBD2 (5 bases each). V shed 6 bases and J shed 7 bases, with 22 bases lying between them. From germline, CDR1 is MDHEN and CDR2 SYDVKM. The CDR3 totals 16 residues. CDR3 in DNA: TGTGCCAGCAGGTCGGATTTTGGGGGTCCCATAAATGAGCAGTTCTTC. Translating gives CASRSDFGGPINEQFF.

This clonotype was seen repeatedly, ten times or more. The CDR3 spells CASSPTATYEQYF. Written as DNA, the CDR3 is TGTGCCAGCAGCCCGACGGCAACCTACGAGCAGTACTTC. The gene calls are TRBV7-2 and TRBJ2-7, with D unclear. Looked up from germline, CDR1 is SGHTA and CDR2 is FQGNSA. CDR3 length: 13 amino acids. Trimming removed 5 bases at V and 2 bases at J, with 10 bases between.

This chain connects TRBV28 to TRBJ2-7; unclear D gene. This CDR3 is built from 15 residues. Trimming left V 6 bases short and J 2 bases short, with 17 bases between. Germline assignment: CDR1 MDHEN and CDR2 SYDVKM. The CDR3 sequence: CASSLPALRPYEQYF. The DNA of the CDR3 is TGTGCCAGCAGCCTTCCGGCCCTCCGTCCCTACGAGCAGTACTTC.

In its sample, this clonotype was seen a few times. V usage is TRBV24-1 and J usage is TRBJ1-4, with D unclear. With 6 bases removed from V and 0 bases from J, the gap between germline ends came to 7 bases. The germline gives CDR1 KGHDR, CDR2 SFDVKD. CDR3 length: 14 amino acids. CDR3: CATSSGSTNEKLFF. CDR3 sequence (DNA): TGTGCCACCAGTTCGGGGTCAACTAATGAAAAACTGTTTTTT.

This clonotype was recorded a few times. This chain joins TRBV20-1 and TRBJ2-1; no definite D call. V shed 5 bases and J shed 0 bases, with 14 bases lying between them. Germline V lookup: CDR1 DFQATT, CDR2 SNEGSKA (reference sequence). This CDR3 is 15 amino acids long. The CDR3 nucleotides are TGCAGTGCTTTCCCCAGGCGAGGCTCCTACAATGAGCAGTTCTTC. Residues: CSAFPRRGSYNEQFF.

The table lists this clonotype with many counts. The chain is built from TRBV5-6 and TRBJ2-7; 9 nucleotides line up with TRBD2. This CDR3 is built from 14 residues. Trimming took 5 bases from V and 2 from J; bases not matched to a gene: 5. The germline V gene has CDR1 SGHDT and CDR2 YYEEEE. As DNA, the CDR3 is TGTGCCAGCAGTTTAGCTAGCGGGGCCTACGAGCAGTACTTC. Protein sequence: CASSLASGAYEQYF.

The V gene is TRBV2, the J gene TRBJ2-1; 11 bases are shared with TRBD2. This CDR3 region has 15 residues. Trimming cost V 10 bases and J 3 bases; bases outside gene matches: 8. Germline loops: CDR1 SNHLY, CDR2 FYNNEI. The CDR3 reads CAIRKTSGNYNEQFF. As DNA, the CDR3 is TGTGCCATCAGAAAGACTAGCGGGAACTACAATGAGCAGTTCTTC.

This clonotype was observed a few times. The V gene is TRBV6-5, the J gene TRBJ2-5, with D hard to call. CDR1 and CDR2 (germline): MNHEY, SVGAGI. Trimming left V 0 bases short and J 5 bases short, with 10 bases between. This CDR3 has 14 residues. CDR3 amino acids: CASSYSAGLETQYF. Here the CDR3 DNA reads TGTGCCAGCAGTTACTCGGCAGGCTTGGAGACCCAGTACTTC.